Included here is one TCR beta chain sequence, with context. The ends lost 4 bases at V and 1 base at J; junction bases unmatched: 7. CDR1 and CDR2 (germline): SGHRS, YFSETQ. The CDR3 spans 16 residues. The data originate from a study of PD-1 blockade in classical Hodgkin lymphoma. In every patient, relapse followed autologous stem cell transplantation, while exposure to brentuximab vedotin differed. The table came from immunoSEQ multiplex PCR; TCRdb's copy has only in-frame clones and leaves some out. Among 45,000 to 55,000 clones listed, 81% were seen once. This sequence joins TRBV5-1 and TRBJ2-1; 8 bases match TRBD1. The source is a human donor with classical Hodgkin lymphoma. Sequencing used peripheral blood mononuclear cells (PBMCs), obtained at baseline. The CDR3: CASSRSQGASYNEQFF. Written as DNA, the CDR3 is TGCGCCAGCAGCCGATCCCAGGGGGCATCCTACAATGAGCAGTTCTTC.